The rows below give T cell receptor beta chains drawn from one sample of a study of blood T cells in healthy people across ages. TCRdb itself ran the 5' RACE reads through MiXCR, one entry per CDR3 protein. The sample lists 780,000 or so distinct CDR3 sequences, about 61% occurring once. Sequenced: blood. These receptors originate from a man in his forties in good health. The conserved cysteine and the conserved F or W are not part of the CDR3 here.

len | j_gene | v_gene | CDR3aa
12 | TRBJ1-5 | TRBV7-2 | ASSLNSRNQPQH
13 | TRBJ2-3 | TRBV7-2 | ASSLGRAHLDTQY
13 | TRBJ1-5 | TRBV3-1 | ASSQDRTGGQPQH
12 | TRBJ1-2 | TRBV28 | ASSSQDRLYGYT
14 | - | TRBV5-1 | ASSLANGWDTYEQY
12 | TRBJ2-5 | TRBV7-8 | ASSLASDPETQY
12 | TRBJ2-1 | TRBV20-1 | SALAATGGDEQF
13 | TRBJ2-1 | TRBV2 | ASREQGATYNEQF
18 | TRBJ2-3 | TRBV9 | ASSPSRGAGGSGHVDTQY
11 | TRBJ2-7 | TRBV2 | ASSPADSSEQY
12 | TRBJ2-5 | TRBV6-6 | ASSYHPSQETQY
9 | TRBJ1-2 | TRBV6-5 | ATKQGWGYT